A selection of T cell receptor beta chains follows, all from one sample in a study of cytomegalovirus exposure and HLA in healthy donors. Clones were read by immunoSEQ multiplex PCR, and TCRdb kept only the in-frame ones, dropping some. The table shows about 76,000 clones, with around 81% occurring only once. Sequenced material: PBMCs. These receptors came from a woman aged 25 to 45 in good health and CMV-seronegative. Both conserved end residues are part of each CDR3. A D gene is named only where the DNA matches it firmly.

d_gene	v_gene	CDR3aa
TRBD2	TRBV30	CAWNQGTSGGTGELFF
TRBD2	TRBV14	CASSQETLAGLYNEQFF
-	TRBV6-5	CASSYSGKQGEFF
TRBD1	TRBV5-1	CASSPPGQANGELFF
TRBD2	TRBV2	CASSYSLAGEQFF
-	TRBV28	CASSTTANYGYTF
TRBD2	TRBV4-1	CASSQGLAQYNEQFF
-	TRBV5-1	CASSPQGYNEQFF
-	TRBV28	CASSFGQGLGEQYF
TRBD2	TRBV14	CASSPGLAIRTGELFF
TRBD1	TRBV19	CASSITGAQETQYF
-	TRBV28	CATLIGSDQPQHF
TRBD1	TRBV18	CASSPGGQGARGYTF
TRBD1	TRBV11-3	CASSLGDSVRTDTQYF
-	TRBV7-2	CASSLELGSGYEQYF
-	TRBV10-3	CAIADFPPSTDTQYF
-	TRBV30	CAWTRGYEQYF
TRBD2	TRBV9	CASGTLATYNEQFF
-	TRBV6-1	CASRSGVYEQYF
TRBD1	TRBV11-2	CASSYPPPRTGLHYTEAFF
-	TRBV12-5	CASGLGGPTDTQYF
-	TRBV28	CASRRGRGNTGELFF
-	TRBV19	CASSVDRGTEAFF
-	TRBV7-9	CASSLEGRVAEAFF
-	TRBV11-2	CASSLVGRMAKNIQYF
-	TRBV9	CASSGGVGYNEQFF
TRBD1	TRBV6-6	CASSYSGTENGYTF
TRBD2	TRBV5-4	CASSFPGSGNSEQFF
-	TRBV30	CAWSVIQGVEQYF
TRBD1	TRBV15	CATSRDGRTGIEDTQYF
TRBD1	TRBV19	CATRWTGGEPTYGYTF
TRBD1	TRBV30	CAWRKEGGLRNSLYGYTF
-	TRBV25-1	CASSDDSSTDTQYF
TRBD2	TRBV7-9	CSSSSGLANTGELFF
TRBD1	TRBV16	CASSPRQGLNEKLFF
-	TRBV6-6	CASSTVSYSNQPQHF
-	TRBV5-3	CARSFRYGDTEAFF
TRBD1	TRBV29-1	CSVPKGTAEAFF
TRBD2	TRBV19	CASNRLAGDRETQYF
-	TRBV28	CASSLPYQETQYF
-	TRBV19	CASSPPSSSDEQYF
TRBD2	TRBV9	CASSVAGIAGLGNEQFF
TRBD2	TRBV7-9	CASSLFPGGVADTQYF
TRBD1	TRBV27	CASKKQGTYGYTF
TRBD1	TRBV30	CAWSRGPTNEKLFF
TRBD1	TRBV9	CASSTGQGYANTGELFF